This TCR beta chain comes out of a study of blood T cell repertoires in COVID-19. About the research overall: From T cells, B-cell-depleted T cells, or PBMCs came the material, which was cDNA or gDNA.

The table came from immunoSEQ multiplex PCR; TCRdb's copy has only in-frame clones and leaves some out. The repertoire holds 200,000 to 250,000 clones, with less than 85% as singletons. Patients from Seattle were sampled longitudinally, starting during active infection. CDR3 length: 16 residues. V lost 5 bases and J lost 6; bases outside the gene matches: 13. CDR1 SGHTA and CDR2 FQGTGA come from the germline V gene. The receptor comes from a woman older than 75 with COVID-19, enrolled during active disease. This chain joins TRBV7-3 and TRBJ2-3; TRBD2 matches 8 bases. Input material: peripheral blood. The CDR3 here is CASSPMGRGATDTQYF. DNA of the CDR3: TGTGCCAGCAGCCCCATGGGGCGGGGGGCCACTGATACGCAGTATTTT.